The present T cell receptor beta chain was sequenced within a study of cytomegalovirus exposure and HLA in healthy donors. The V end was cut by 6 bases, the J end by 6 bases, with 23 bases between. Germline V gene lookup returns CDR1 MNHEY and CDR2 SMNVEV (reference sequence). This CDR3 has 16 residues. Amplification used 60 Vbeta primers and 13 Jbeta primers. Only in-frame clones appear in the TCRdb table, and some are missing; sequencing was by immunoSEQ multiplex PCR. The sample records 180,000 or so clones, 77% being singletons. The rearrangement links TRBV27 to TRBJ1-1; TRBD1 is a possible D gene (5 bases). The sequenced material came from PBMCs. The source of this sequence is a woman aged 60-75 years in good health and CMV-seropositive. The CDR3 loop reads CASSPQLGGERAEAFF. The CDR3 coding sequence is TGTGCCAGCAGCCCCCAGCTCGGGGGGGAACGGGCTGAAGCTTTCTTT.